These T cell receptor beta chains were read from a single sample in a study of shared clonotypes between healthy human individuals. TCRdb's table, derived via immunoSEQ multiplex PCR, lists solely in-frame clones and lacks some. The sample shows 760,000 or so clones, 96% of them seen only once. Material: naive CD8+ T cells sorted from blood. The receptors stem from a man aged 30 to 45 in good health. The CDR3 runs from the conserved cysteine through the conserved F or W. A D gene is named only where the DNA matches it firmly. Some rows mark clone size as missing; the rest say once, few, many or name a class of expanded clone.

D gene,J gene,V gene,clone size,CDR3 DNA,CDR3 protein
TRBD1,TRBJ2-7,TRBV7-9,-,TGTGCCAGCAGCTCCGGACAGGGTATATCCTACGAGCAGTACTTC,CASSSGQGISYEQYF
TRBD1,TRBJ2-2,TRBV27,-,TGTGCCAGCAGTCCTACCGCAGGGGGTTCAGGGGAGCTGTTTTTT,CASSPTAGGSGELFF
-,TRBJ1-1,TRBV29-1,-,TGCAGCGTTGAAGCCGGCGCTGAAGCTTTCTTT,CSVEAGAEAFF
-,TRBJ2-4,TRBV15,-,TGTGCCACCAGCATAGATGGGGAGGCCAAAAACATTCAGTACTTC,CATSIDGEAKNIQYF
TRBD1,TRBJ2-7,TRBV27,-,TGTGCCAGCAGTTTAACTACAGGGGCCTACGAGCAGTACTTC,CASSLTTGAYEQYF
TRBD2,TRBJ2-2,TRBV11-3,-,TGTGCCAGCAGCCCACTAGCGGGAACCACCGGGGAGCTGTTTTTT,CASSPLAGTTGELFF
-,TRBJ2-3,TRBV28,-,TGTGCCAGCAGTTTATACAGGAGCACAGATACGCAGTATTTT,CASSLYRSTDTQYF
TRBD2,TRBJ2-1,TRBV10-3,-,TGTGCCATCAGTGACCCCCCGACTAGCGGGAGGGCCAGTGAGCAGTTCTTC,CAISDPPTSGRASEQFF
TRBD2,TRBJ2-1,TRBV7-9,-,TGTGCCAGCAGCTCCCGACTAGCGGATTACAATGAGCAGTTCTTC,CASSSRLADYNEQFF
-,TRBJ1-1,TRBV5-6,-,TGTGCCAGCAGCAGTACCGGGACGGTGAACACTGAAGCTTTCTTT,CASSSTGTVNTEAFF
-,TRBJ2-2,TRBV7-9,once,TGTGCCAGCAGCTCCTTGGGTAGCGGGGAGCTGTTTTTT,CASSSLGSGELFF
TRBD1,TRBJ1-2,TRBV7-8,-,TGTGCCAGCAGCTTGTCGGTACCCGACAGGGATCACGGCTACACCTTC,CASSLSVPDRDHGYTF
-,TRBJ2-7,TRBV14,-,TGTGCCAGCAGCCAAGATAACAGTTACGAGCAGTACTTC,CASSQDNSYEQYF
-,TRBJ2-1,TRBV29-1,-,TGCAGCGCCGTCGGTGGGGCCTTCAATGAGCAGTTCTTC,CSAVGGAFNEQFF